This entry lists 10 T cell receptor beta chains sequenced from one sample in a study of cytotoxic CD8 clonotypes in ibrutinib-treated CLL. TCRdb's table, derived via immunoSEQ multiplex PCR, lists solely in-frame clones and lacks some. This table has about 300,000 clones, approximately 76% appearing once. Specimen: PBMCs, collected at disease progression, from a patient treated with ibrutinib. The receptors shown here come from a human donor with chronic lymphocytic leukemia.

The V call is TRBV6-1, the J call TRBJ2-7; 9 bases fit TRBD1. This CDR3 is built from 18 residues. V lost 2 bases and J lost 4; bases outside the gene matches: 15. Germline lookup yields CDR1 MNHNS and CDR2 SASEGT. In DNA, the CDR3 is TGTGCCAGCAGTGAATGGCTCCTGACAGGGGGATTAGGTTACGAGCAGTACTTC. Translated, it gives CASSEWLLTGGLGYEQYF.

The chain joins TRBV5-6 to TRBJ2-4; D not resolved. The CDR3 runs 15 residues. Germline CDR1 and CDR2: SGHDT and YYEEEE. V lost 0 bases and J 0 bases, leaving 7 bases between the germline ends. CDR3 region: CASSLARTAKNIQYF. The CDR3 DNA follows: TGTGCCAGCAGCTTGGCCAGGACAGCCAAAAACATTCAGTACTTC. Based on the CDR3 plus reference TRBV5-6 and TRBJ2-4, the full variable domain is DAGVTQSPTHLIKTRGQQVTLRCSPKSGHDTVSWYQQALGQGPQFIFQYYEEEERQRGNFPDRFSGHQFPNYSSELNVNALLLGDSALYLCASSLARTAKNIQYFGAGTRLSVL.

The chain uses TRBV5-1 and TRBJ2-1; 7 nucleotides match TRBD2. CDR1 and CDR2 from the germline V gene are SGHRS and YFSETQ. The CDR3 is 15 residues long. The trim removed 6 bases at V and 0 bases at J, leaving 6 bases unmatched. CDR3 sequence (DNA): TGCGCCAGCAACGTAGCGGGCCGCTCCTACAATGAGCAGTTCTTC. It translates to CASNVAGRSYNEQFF.

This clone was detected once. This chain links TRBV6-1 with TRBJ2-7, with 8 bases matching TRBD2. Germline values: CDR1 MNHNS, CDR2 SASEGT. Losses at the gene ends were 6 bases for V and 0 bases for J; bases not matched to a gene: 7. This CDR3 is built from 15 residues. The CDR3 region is CASSIAGPLSYEQYF. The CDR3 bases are TGTGCCAGCAGCATAGCGGGACCTCTCTCCTACGAGCAGTACTTC.

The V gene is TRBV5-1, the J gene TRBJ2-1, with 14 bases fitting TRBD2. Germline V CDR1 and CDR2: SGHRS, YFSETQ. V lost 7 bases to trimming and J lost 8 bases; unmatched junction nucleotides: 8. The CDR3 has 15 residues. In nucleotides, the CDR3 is TGCGCCAGCGTGAGGAGGGGACTAGCGGGAGATGAGCAGTTCTTC. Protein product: CASVRRGLAGDEQFF. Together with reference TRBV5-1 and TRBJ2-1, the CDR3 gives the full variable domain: KAGVTQTPRYLIKTRGQQVTLSCSPISGHRSVSWYQQTPGQGLQFLFEYFSETQRNKGNFPGRFSGRQFSNSRSEMNVSTLELGDSALYLCASVRRGLAGDEQFFGPGTRLTVL.

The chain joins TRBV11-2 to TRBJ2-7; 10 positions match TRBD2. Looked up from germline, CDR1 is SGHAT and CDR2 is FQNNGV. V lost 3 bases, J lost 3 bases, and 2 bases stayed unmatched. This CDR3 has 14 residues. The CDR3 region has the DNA TGTGCCAGCAGCTTCCTAGCGGGAGTCTACGAGCAGTACTTC. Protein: CASSFLAGVYEQYF. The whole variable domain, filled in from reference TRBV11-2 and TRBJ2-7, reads EAGVAQSPRYKIIEKRQSVAFWCNPISGHATLYWYQQILGQGPKLLIQFQNNGVVDDSQLPKDRFSAERLKGVDSTLKIQPAKLEDSAVYLCASSFLAGVYEQYFGPGTRLTVT.

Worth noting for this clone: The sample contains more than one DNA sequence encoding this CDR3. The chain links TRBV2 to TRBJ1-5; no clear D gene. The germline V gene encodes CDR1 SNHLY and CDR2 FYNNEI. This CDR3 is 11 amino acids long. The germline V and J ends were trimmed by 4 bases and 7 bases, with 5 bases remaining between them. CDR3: CASSVGQPQHF. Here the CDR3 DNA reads TGTGCCAGCAGTGTAGGGCAGCCCCAGCATTTT.

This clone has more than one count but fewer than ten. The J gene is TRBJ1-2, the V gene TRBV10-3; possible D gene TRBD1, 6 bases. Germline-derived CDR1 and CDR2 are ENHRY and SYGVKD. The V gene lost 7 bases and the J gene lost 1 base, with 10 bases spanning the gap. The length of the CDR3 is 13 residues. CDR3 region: CAIKDRINYGYTF. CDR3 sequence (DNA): TGTGCCATCAAAGACAGGATTAACTATGGCTACACCTTC.

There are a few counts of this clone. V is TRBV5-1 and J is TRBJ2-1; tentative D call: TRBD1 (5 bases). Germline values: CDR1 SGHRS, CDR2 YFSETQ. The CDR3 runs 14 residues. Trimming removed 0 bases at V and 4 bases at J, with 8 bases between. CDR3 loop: CASSLGQLYNEQFF. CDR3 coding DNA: TGCGCCAGCAGCTTGGGACAGCTTTACAATGAGCAGTTCTTC.

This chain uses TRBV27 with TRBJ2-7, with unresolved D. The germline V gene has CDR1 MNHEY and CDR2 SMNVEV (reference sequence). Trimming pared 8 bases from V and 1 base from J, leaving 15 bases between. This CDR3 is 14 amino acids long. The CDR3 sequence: CASARTGLSYEQYF. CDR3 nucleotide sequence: TGTGCCAGCGCACGAACGGGCTTGTCCTACGAGCAGTACTTC.